This is a list of T cell receptor beta chains from one sample in a study of cytomegalovirus exposure and HLA in healthy donors. The method was immunoSEQ multiplex PCR; TCRdb's version includes in-frame clones alone and lacks a portion of them. The sample carries roughly 200,000 clones, 79% recorded once. The sample consisted of PBMCs. The receptors stem from a girl aged 10 to 17 in good health and CMV-seropositive. The CDR3 runs from the conserved cysteine through the conserved F or W. A D gene is named only where the DNA matches it firmly.

>-|TRBD2|TRBV11-2
CASSSRAGGHPEQYF
>TRBJ2-3|TRBD2|TRBV7-2
CASSPLLLGLATDTQYF
>TRBJ2-7|TRBD2|TRBV29-1
CSVEVQRGAYEQYF
>TRBJ1-2|-|TRBV18
CASSQSGDYGYTF
>TRBJ1-1|-|TRBV7-2
CASSLVQNLEAFF
>TRBJ2-5|TRBD2|TRBV4-3
CASSQLETSWETQYF
>TRBJ1-2|TRBD1|TRBV4-2
CASSPPGTGTDGYTF
>TRBJ1-2|-|TRBV18
CASSPEGGLGYGYTF
>TRBJ1-1|-|TRBV7-6
CASSFNDGGGKTEAFF
>TRBJ2-7|-|TRBV19
CASSVGAQYEQYF